This T cell receptor (beta chain) is from a study of cytomegalovirus exposure and HLA in healthy donors. As for the study in general: There were 90 million to 140 million unique TCR beta sequences, drawn from around 180 million T cells, in an earlier analysis.

Researchers ran the PCR with 60 Vbeta and 13 Jbeta primers. Profiling relied on immunoSEQ multiplex PCR, and the TCRdb table lists in-frame clones only, not all of them. The sample contains more than 95,000 clones, roughly 78% of which appear only once. CDR3 length: 16 amino acids. CDR1 is LGHNA and CDR2 is YNFKEQ in the germline V gene. Trimming left V 4 bases short and J 3 bases short, with 16 bases between. The source of this sequence is a woman in her 40s in good health and CMV-seronegative. The V gene is TRBV4-2, the J gene TRBJ2-1; TRBD1 is a possible D gene (5 bases). Sequencing input: PBMCs. DNA of the CDR3: TGTGCCAGCAGCCGAGAAACAGGTGAGGACTACAATGAGCAGTTCTTC. Translation: CASSRETGEDYNEQFF.